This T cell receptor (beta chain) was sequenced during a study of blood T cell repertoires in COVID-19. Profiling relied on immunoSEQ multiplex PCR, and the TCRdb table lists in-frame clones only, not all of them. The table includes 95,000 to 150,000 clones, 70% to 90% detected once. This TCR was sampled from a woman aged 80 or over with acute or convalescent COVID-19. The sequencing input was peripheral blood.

The CDR3: CASSVGDSGGLTDTQYF. The CDR3 coding sequence is TGTGCCAGCAGCGTAGGAGATAGCGGGGGCCTCACAGATACGCAGTATTTT. This sequence joins TRBV9 and TRBJ2-3, with 9 nucleotides matching TRBD2. CDR3 length: 17 residues. The V gene's germline CDR1 is SGDLS and CDR2 YYNGEE. The J segment lost 2 bases and the V segment lost 0 bases, leaving 7 bases of the junction unmatched.